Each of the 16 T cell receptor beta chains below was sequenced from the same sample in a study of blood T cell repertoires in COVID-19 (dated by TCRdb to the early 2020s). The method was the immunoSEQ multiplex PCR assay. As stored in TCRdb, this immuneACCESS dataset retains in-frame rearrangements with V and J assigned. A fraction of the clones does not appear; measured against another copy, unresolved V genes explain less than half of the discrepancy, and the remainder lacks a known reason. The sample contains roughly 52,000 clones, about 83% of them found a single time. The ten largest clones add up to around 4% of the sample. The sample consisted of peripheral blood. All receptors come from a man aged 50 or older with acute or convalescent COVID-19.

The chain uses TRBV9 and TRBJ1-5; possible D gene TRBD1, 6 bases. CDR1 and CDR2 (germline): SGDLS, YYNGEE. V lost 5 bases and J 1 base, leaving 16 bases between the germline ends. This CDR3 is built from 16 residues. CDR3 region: CASSLGGPGSNQPQHF. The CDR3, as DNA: TGTGCCAGCAGTCTTGGGGGCCCGGGGAGCAATCAGCCCCAGCATTTT.

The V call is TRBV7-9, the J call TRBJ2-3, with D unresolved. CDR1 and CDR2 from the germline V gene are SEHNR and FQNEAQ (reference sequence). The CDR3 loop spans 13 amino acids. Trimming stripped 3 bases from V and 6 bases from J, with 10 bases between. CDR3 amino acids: CASSLTPPDTQYF. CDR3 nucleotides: TGTGCCAGCAGCTTGACTCCGCCCGATACGCAGTATTTT. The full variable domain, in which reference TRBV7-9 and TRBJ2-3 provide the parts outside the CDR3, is DTGVSQNPRHKITKRGQNVTFRCDPISEHNRLYWYRQTLGQGPEFLTYFQNEAQLEKSRLLSDRFSAERPKGSFSTLEIQRTEQGDSAMYLCASSLTPPDTQYFGPGTRLTVL.

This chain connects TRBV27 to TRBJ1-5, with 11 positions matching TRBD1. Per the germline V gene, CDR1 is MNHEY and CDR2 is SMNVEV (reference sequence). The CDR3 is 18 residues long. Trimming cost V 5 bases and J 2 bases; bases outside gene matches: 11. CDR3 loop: CASSPYRTGGSRNQPQHF. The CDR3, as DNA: TGTGCCAGCAGTCCCTACCGGACAGGGGGCTCGCGCAATCAGCCCCAGCATTTT.

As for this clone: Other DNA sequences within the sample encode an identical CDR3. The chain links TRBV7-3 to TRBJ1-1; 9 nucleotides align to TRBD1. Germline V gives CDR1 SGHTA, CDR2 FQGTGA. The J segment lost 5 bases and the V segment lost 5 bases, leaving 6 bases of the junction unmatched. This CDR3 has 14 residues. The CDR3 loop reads CASSLQGAQTEAFF. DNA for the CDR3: TGTGCCAGCAGCCTACAGGGGGCGCAAACTGAAGCTTTCTTT. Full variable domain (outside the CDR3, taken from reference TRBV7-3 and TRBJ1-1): GAGVSQTPSNKVTEKGKYVELRCDPISGHTALYWYRQSLGQGPEFLIYFQGTGAADDSGLPNDRFFAVRPEGSVSTLKIQRTERGDSAVYLCASSLQGAQTEAFFGQGTRLTVV.

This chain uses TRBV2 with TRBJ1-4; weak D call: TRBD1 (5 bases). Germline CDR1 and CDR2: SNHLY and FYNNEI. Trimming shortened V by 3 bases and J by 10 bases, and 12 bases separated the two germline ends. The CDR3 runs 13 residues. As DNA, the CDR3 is TGTGCCAGCAGTGACAGGGAAGGGGCAAAACTGTTTTTT. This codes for CASSDREGAKLFF. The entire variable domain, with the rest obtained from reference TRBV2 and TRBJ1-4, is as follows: EPEVTQTPSHQVTQMGQEVILRCVPISNHLYFYWYRQILGQKVEFLVSFYNNEISEKSEIFDDQFSVERPDGSNFTLKIRSTKLEDSAMYFCASSDREGAKLFFGSGTQLSVL.

The chain's CDR3 is CASTPFILSYEQYF. CDR3 in DNA: TGTGCCAGCACCCCATTCATCCTATCCTACGAGCAGTACTTC. The chain employs TRBV2 and TRBJ2-7; no definite D call. The CDR3 covers 14 residues. V lost 7 bases and J 1 base, leaving 14 bases between the germline ends. Germline CDR1 SNHLY, CDR2 FYNNEI.

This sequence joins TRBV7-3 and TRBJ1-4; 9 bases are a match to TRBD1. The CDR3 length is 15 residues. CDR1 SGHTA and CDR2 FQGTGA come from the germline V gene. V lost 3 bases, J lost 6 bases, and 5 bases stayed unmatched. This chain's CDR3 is CASSFFGTGYEKLFF. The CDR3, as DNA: TGTGCCAGCAGCTTTTTCGGGACAGGGTATGAAAAACTGTTTTTT. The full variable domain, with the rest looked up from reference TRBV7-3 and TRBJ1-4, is GAGVSQTPSNKVTEKGKYVELRCDPISGHTALYWYRQSLGQGPEFLIYFQGTGAADDSGLPNDRFFAVRPEGSVSTLKIQRTERGDSAVYLCASSFFGTGYEKLFFGSGTQLSVL.

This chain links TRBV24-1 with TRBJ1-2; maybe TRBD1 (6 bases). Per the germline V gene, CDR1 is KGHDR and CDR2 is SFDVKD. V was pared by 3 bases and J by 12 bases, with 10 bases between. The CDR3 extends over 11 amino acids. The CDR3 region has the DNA TGTGCCACCAGTGATGGGGGACATAACACCTTC. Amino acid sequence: CATSDGGHNTF.

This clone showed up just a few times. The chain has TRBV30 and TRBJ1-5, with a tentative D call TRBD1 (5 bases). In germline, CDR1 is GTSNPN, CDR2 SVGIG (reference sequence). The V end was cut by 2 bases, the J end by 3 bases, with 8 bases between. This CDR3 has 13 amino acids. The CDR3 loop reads CAWSSGFNQPQHF. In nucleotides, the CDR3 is TGTGCCTGGAGTTCAGGGTTCAATCAGCCCCAGCATTTT. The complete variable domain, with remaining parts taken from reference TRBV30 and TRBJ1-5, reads SQTIHQWPATLVQPVGSPLSLECTVEGTSNPNLYWYRQAAGRGLQLLFYSVGIGQISSEVPQNLSASRPQDRQFILSSKKLLLSDSGFYLCAWSSGFNQPQHFGDGTRLSIL.

CDR3 DNA sequence: TGTGCCAGCAGCTCCCGGGGGGCGAACACTGAAGCTTTCTTT. Its translation is CASSSRGANTEAFF. The rearrangement joins TRBV7-9 to TRBJ1-1, with D possibly TRBD1 on 6 matching bases. CDR3 length: 14 amino acids. Trimming cost V 4 bases and J 1 base, with 10 bases left between them. Germline V lookup: CDR1 SEHNR, CDR2 FQNEAQ (reference sequence).

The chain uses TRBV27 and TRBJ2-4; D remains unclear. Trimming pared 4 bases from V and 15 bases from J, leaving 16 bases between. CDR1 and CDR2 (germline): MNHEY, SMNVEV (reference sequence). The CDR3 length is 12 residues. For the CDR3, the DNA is TGTGCCAGCAGTTCCCTTTCCCAGGATCTGTACTTC. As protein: CASSSLSQDLYF.

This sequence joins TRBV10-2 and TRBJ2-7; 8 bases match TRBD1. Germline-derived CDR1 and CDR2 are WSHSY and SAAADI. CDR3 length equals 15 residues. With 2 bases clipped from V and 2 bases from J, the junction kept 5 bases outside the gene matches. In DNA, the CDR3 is TGCGCCAGCAGTGAGGCGGGACAGGCCACCTACGAGCAGTACTTC. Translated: CASSEAGQATYEQYF.

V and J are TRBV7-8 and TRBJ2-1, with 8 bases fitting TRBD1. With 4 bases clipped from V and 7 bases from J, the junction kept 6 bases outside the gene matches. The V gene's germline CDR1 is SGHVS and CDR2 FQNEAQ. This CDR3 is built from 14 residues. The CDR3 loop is CASSYRTGSNEQFF. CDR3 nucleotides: TGTGCCAGCAGCTACCGGACAGGGTCGAATGAGCAGTTCTTC.

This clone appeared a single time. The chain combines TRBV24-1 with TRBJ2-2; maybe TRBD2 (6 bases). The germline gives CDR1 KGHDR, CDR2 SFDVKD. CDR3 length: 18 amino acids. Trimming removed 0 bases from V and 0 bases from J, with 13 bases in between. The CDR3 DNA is TGTGCCACCAGTGATTTGCGTTTAGCGGACGCGAACACCGGGGAGCTGTTTTTT. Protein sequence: CATSDLRLADANTGELFF.

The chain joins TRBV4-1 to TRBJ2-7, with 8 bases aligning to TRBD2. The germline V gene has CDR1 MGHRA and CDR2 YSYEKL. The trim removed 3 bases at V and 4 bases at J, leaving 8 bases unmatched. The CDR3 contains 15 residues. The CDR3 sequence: CASSHGGVAGYEQYF. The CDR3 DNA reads TGCGCCAGCAGCCACGGGGGAGTAGCGGGATACGAGCAGTACTTC.

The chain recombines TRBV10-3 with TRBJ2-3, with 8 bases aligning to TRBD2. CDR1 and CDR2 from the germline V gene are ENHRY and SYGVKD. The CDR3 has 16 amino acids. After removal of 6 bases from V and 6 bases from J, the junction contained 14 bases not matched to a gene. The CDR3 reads CAIRPNSGNRWDTQYF. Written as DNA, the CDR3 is TGTGCCATCAGACCAAATAGCGGGAACCGGTGGGATACGCAGTATTTT.